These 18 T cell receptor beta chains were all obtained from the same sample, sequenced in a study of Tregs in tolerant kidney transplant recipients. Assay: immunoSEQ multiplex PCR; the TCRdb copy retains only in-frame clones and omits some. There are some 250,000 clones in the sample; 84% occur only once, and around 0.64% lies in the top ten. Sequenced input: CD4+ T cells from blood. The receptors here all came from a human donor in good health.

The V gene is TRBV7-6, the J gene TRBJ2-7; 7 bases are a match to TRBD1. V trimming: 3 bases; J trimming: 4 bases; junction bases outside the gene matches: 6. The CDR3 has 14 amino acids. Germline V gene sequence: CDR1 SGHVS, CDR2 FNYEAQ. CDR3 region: CASSLGQPDYEQYF. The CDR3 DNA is TGTGCCAGCAGCTTGGGACAGCCAGATTACGAGCAGTACTTC.

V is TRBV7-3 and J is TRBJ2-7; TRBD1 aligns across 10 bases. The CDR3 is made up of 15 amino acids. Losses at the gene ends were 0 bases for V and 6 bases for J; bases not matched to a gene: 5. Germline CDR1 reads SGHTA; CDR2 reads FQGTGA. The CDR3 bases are TGTGCCAGCAGCTTAACGACAGGGGGCTGGGGCGAGCAGTACTTC. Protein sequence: CASSLTTGGWGEQYF.

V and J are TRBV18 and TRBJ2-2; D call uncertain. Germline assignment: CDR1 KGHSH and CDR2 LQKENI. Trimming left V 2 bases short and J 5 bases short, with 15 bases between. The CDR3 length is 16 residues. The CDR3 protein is CASSPTRLQDTGELFF. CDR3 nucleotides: TGTGCCAGCTCACCAACGCGTCTCCAAGATACCGGGGAGCTGTTTTTT.

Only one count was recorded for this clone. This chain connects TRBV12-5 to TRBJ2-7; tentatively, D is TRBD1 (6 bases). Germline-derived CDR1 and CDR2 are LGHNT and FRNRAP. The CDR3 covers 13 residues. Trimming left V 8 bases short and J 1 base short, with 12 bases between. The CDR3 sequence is CASPRTVSYEQYF. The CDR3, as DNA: TGTGCTAGTCCACGGACAGTTTCCTACGAGCAGTACTTC.

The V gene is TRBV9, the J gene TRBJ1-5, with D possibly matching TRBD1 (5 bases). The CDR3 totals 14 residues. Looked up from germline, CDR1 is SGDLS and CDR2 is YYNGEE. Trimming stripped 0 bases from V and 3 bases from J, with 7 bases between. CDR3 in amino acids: CASSVGQNNQPQHF. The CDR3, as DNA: TGTGCCAGCAGCGTAGGACAGAACAATCAGCCCCAGCATTTT. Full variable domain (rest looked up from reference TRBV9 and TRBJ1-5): DSGVTQTPKHLITATGQRVTLRCSPRSGDLSVYWYQQSLDQGLQFLIQYYNGEERAKGNILERFSAQQFPDLHSELNLSSLELGDSALYFCASSVGQNNQPQHFGDGTRLSIL.

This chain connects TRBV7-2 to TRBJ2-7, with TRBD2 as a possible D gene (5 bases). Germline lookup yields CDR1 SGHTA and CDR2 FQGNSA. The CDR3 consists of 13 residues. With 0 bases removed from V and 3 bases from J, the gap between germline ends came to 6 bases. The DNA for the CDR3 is TGTGCCAGCAGCTTAGCAGCGGTCTACGAGCAGTACTTC. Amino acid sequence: CASSLAAVYEQYF.

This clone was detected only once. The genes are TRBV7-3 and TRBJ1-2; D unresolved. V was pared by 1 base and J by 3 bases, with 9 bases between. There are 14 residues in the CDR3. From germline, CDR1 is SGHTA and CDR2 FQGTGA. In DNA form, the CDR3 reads TGTGCCAGCAGCTTAAGCCCGGGAGACTATGGCTACACCTTC. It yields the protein CASSLSPGDYGYTF.

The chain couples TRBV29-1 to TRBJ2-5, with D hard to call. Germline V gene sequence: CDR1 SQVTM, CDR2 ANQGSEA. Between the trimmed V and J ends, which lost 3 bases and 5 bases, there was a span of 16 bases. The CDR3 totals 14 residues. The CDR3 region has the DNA TGCAGCGTTGACCGGATGGCCCCGTCGGAGACCCAGTACTTC. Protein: CSVDRMAPSETQYF.

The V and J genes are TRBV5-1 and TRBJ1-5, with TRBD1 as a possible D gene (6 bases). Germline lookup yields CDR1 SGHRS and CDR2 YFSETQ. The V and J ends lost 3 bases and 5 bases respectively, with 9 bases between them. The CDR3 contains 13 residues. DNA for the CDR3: TGCGCCAGCAGCTCGGACAGCCATCAGCCCCAGCATTTT. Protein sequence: CASSSDSHQPQHF.

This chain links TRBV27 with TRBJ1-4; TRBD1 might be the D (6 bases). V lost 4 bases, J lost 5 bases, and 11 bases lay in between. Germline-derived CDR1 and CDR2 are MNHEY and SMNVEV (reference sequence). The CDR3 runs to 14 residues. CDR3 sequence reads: CASSYVGANEKLFF. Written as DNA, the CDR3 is TGTGCCAGCAGTTACGTGGGGGCGAATGAAAAACTGTTTTTT.

As DNA, the CDR3 is TGTGCCAGTCAAGGGACAGGACTCGGTCCAGATACGCAGTATTTT. Encoded protein: CASQGTGLGPDTQYF. V gene TRBV6-1 combines with J gene TRBJ2-3, with 8 bases identical to TRBD1. V dropped 9 bases and J dropped 4; count of bases not matched to a gene: 12. This CDR3 spans 15 amino acids. CDR1 MNHNS and CDR2 SASEGT come from the germline V gene.

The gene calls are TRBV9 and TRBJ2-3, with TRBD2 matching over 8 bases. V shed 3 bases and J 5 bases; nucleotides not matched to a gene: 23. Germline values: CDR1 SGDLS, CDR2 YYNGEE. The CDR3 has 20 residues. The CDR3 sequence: CASSGPRGVSGTRGLDTQYF. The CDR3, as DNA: TGTGCCAGCAGCGGCCCCCGAGGGGTTAGCGGGACCCGAGGACTAGATACGCAGTATTTT.

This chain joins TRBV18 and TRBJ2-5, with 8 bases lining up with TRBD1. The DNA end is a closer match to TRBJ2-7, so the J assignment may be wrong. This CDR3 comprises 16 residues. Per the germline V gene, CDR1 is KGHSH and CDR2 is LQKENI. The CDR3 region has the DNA TGTGCCAGCTCACCACGTTTGGCCGGGACAGGCGACGAGCAGTACTTC. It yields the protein CASSPRLAGTGDEQYF.

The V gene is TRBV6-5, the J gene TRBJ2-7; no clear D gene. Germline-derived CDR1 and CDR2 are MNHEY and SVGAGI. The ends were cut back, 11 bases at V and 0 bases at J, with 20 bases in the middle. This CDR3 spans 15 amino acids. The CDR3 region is CAVQRTARSSYEQYF. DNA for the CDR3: TGTGCCGTCCAAAGAACAGCGCGAAGCTCCTACGAGCAGTACTTC.

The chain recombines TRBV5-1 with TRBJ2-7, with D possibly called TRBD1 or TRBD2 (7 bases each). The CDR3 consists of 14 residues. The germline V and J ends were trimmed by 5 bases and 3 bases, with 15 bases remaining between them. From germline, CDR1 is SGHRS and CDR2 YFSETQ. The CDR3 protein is CASSWGGQLYEQYF. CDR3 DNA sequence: TGCGCCAGCAGTTGGGGGGGACAGCTCTACGAGCAGTACTTC.

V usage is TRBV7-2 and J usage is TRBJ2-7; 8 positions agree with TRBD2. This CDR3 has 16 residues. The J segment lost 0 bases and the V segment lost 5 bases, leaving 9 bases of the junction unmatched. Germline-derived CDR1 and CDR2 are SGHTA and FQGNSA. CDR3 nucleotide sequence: TGTGCCAGCAGCCCAATCAGACTAGCGTTCTCCTACGAGCAGTACTTC. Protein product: CASSPIRLAFSYEQYF.

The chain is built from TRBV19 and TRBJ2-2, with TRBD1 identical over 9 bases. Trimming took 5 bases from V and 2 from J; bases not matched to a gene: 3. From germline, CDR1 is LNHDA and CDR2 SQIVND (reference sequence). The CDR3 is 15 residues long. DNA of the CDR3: TGTGCCAGTAGTGAGGGACAGGGTAACACCGGGGAGCTGTTTTTT. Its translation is CASSEGQGNTGELFF.

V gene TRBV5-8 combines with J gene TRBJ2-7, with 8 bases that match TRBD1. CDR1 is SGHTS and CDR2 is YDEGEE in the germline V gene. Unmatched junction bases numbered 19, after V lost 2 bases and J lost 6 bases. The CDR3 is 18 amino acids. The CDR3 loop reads CASSLPVDRAIGMVEQYF. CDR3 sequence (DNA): TGTGCCAGCAGCTTACCAGTGGACAGGGCGATTGGGATGGTCGAGCAGTACTTC.